This TCR beta chain was retrieved from a study of OX40 agonist ivuxolimab in advanced cancers. With regard to the full study: Ivuxolimab was an agonistic, fully human IgG2 monoclonal antibody directed against OX40 (CD134), a costimulatory receptor. Partial responses occurred in three dose-escalation patients: two with cutaneous melanoma and one with hepatocellular carcinoma. Of the 52 patients in dose escalation, 19 had hepatocellular carcinoma, around 15 had melanoma, 9 had renal cell carcinoma and 9 had head and neck cancer. The paper covers the monotherapy dose-escalation part of the phase I ivuxolimab trial, which included N of about 50 patients. Peripheral TCRbeta sequencing aimed to test whether ivuxolimab altered TCR sequence diversity and caused clonal T-cell expansion. Patients were allowed to have had prior anti-PD-1, anti-PD-L1 or anti-CTLA-4 therapy, and 40% of the dose-escalation patients had been treated with checkpoint inhibitors. Intravenous ivuxolimab was administered to patients every 2 weeks at six dose levels: 0.01, 0.1, 0.3, 1.5, 3 and 10 mg/kg. A male proportion of nearly 85% and a mean age of approximately 61 years, ranging from about 23 to 90, were recorded for the dose-escalation cohort.

The trial excluded patients who had a history of autoimmune disease or were on systemic immunosuppression. Peripheral blood for TCR sequencing was collected from all dose cohorts at baseline, on cycle 4 day 1, and on cycle 7 day 1. The samples were drawn from a first-in-human, open-label, multicenter phase I dose-escalation trial of ivuxolimab. Adults with locally advanced or metastatic head and neck squamous cell, hepatocellular, melanoma or renal cell carcinoma were enrolled in the trial. Before TCR sequencing, CD4+ T cells and CD8+ T cells were sorted from peripheral blood as separate populations. From its cysteine to its phenylalanine, the CDR3 spans 16 amino acids. The retained sequence is limited to the CDR3, 48 bases, with the frame set at the first base. Sequences SNHLY (CDR1) and FYNNEI (CDR2) are obtained from the germline V gene. V is clipped by 4 bases and J by 1 base, and the sequence between their germline boundaries is 14 bases long.

Genomic DNA was isolated from the sorted cells so that the TCRbeta CDR3 region could be sequenced. The immunoSEQ Assay was used for sequencing of TCRbeta CDR3 regions. TCRdb's version of the immuneACCESS table is confined to in-frame rearrangements and falls short of the full clone set. An unresolved V gene accounts for under half of the shortfall where checked; the remainder is of unknown origin. The sample yields about 70,000 clones; more than 70% were counted once. The biggest ten clones account for approximately 1% of the sample. Study-wide conclusions, independent of this receptor: On average, CD8+ T cells showed more expanded clones than CD4+ T cells after ivuxolimab. Partial responders in the 0.1-3.0 mg/kg groups had among the lowest normalized peripheral clonal expansion, especially among CD8+ T cells. At doses of 0.1 to 3.0 mg/kg, clonal expansion of both CD4+ and CD8+ T cells in blood was seen between baseline and week 6. Antigen specificity was not determined for the clonally expanded peripheral T cells. Low levels of normalized T-cell clonal expansion were also seen in some nonresponding patients.

Details on this clone: The antigen this receptor binds is unknown. The sample holds no much larger clone one base away, and base qualities are not on file.

Sequencing was performed on CD4+ or CD8+ T cells sorted from blood, taken in a trial of the OX40 agonist ivuxolimab. The sequence links TRBV2 to TRBJ1-3, with the D gene call left open. The receptor comes from an adult with an advanced solid tumor such as melanoma, head and neck, liver or kidney cancer. The CDR3 has the sequence CASSVDLKPSGNTIYF. The bases read TGTGCCAGCAGTGTGGATCTGAAACCGTCTGGAAACACCATATATTTT.